What follows describes a single TCR beta chain. Its specificity is unknown. The CDR3 consists of 12 residues. Between the trimmed V and J ends, which lost 6 bases and 5 bases, there was a span of 11 bases. Looked up from germline, CDR1 is MNHEY and CDR2 is SMNVEV (reference sequence). Primers included in the PCR were 60 Vbeta and 13 Jbeta primers. TCRdb keeps only in-frame clones here, not all; method: immunoSEQ multiplex PCR. The data show roughly 170,000 clones, approximately 80% seen once. This sample is part of a study of cytomegalovirus exposure and HLA in healthy donors. Study-level results: An analysis done earlier found most TCR beta V segments productive about 87% or about 30% of the time.

Nominal health characterized the donors when sampled, though unrecorded immune exposures were likely. The receptor was derived from a girl aged 2 to 9 in good health and CMV-seropositive. V gene TRBV27 combines with J gene TRBJ2-7; D is perhaps TRBD1 (6 bases). Sequencing used PBMCs. As DNA, the CDR3 is TGTGCCAGCAGCCTTGGGGGCGACGAGCAGTACTTC. Translating it yields CASSLGGDEQYF.